The 4 T cell receptor beta chains below were found in one sample sequenced in a study of tumor and adjacent non-tumor tissue in lung cancer. TCRbeta libraries were built with three rounds of nested PCR, modified from ARM-PCR. TCRdb reanalysed the multiplex PCR reads using MiXCR and keeps one entry per CDR3 protein. The sample contains about 60,000 distinct CDR3 sequences, about 56% of which appear only once. The template was RNA from unsorted bulk tissue. This non-tumor lung sample came from over 3 cm beyond the tumor edge. Sequenced sample: distant non-tumor lung tissue. The source is a man between 65 and 85 years old with non-small cell lung cancer.

With regard to this clonotype: Relative to the germline gene, one junction end is altered; a read error may explain this. The rearrangement links TRBV11-2 to TRBJ2-5; TRBD2 matches at 10 bases. The CDR3 loop spans 16 amino acids. Germline CDR1 and CDR2: SGHAT and FQNNGV. The CDR3 sequence is CASSSAGGTYVEIQYF. The CDR3 DNA sequence: TGTGCCAGCAGTTCAGCGGGGGGGACGTACGTAGAGATCCAGTACTTC.

A word on this clonotype: At one end the junction does not follow the germline gene, possibly because of a read error. V and J are TRBV11-2 and TRBJ1-6; 8 nucleotides align to TRBD1. The CDR3 runs 15 residues. Germline lookup yields CDR1 SGHAT and CDR2 FQNNGV. Written as DNA, the CDR3 is TGTGCCGGCAGCCTCAGAACAGGGGGGCGTTCACTCCTCCACTTT. Its translation: CAGSLRTGGRSLLHF.

Notes on this clonotype: A junction end diverges from the germline sequence, so it may reflect a read error. This chain joins TRBV29-1 and TRBJ2-6; D may be TRBD1 or TRBD2 (5 bases each). The CDR3 totals 15 residues. Germline V CDR1 and CDR2: SQVTM, ANQGSEA. The CDR3 loop is CRVELGVSRANVLTF. The CDR3 DNA reads as TGCCGCGTTGAACTAGGGGTATCTAGGGCCAACGTCCTGACTTTC. Variable domain in full (rest from reference TRBV29-1 and TRBJ2-6): SAVISQKPSRDICQRGTSLTIQCQVDSQVTMMFWYRQQPGQSLTLIATANQGSEATYESGFVIDKFPISRPNLTFSTLTVSNMSPEDSSIYLCRVELGVSRANVLTFGAGSRLTVL.

Points on this clonotype: An end of the junction does not agree with germline; a read error may underlie this. This chain uses TRBV11-2 with TRBJ1-3; D remains unclear. CDR1 is SGHAT, CDR2 FQNNGV, per germline. The CDR3 extends over 12 amino acids. CDR3 protein: CASSLTGNTVYF. CDR3 nucleotides: TGTGCCAGCAGCCTCACGGGAAACACCGTATATTTT.